Each of the 8 T cell receptor beta chains below was sequenced from the same sample in a study of blood T cell repertoires in COVID-19. Repertoires were generated with immunoSEQ multiplex PCR, while TCRdb's copy carries only in-frame clones and drops some. The table has 410,000 or so clones, approximately 90% seen once. The sample comprised peripheral blood. These receptors originate from a woman aged 40 to 50 with COVID-19, enrolled during active disease.

The chain employs TRBV5-1 and TRBJ2-5; 9 nucleotides line up with TRBD1. This CDR3 comprises 17 residues. J gave up 4 bases and V 4 bases, and 14 bases lay outside the gene matches. Germline V lookup: CDR1 SGHRS, CDR2 YFSETQ. This CDR3 is CASSPSGTGYVGETQYF. DNA of the CDR3: TGCGCCAGCAGCCCCTCCGGGACAGGGTACGTTGGAGAGACCCAGTACTTC.

The CDR3 region has the DNA TGTGCCAGCAGCCTACGTTTAGACTATGGCTACACCTTC. Amino acid sequence: CASSLRLDYGYTF. This chain links TRBV6-5 with TRBJ1-2; D not certain. V was cut by 6 bases and J by 3 bases, with 11 bases left in between. CDR1 and CDR2 (germline): MNHEY, SVGAGI. This CDR3 spans 13 amino acids.

The V call is TRBV5-1, the J call TRBJ2-1, with 10 bases identical to TRBD2. The CDR3 has 17 residues. The germline CDR1 and CDR2 sequences are SGHRS and YFSETQ. The trim removed 2 bases at V and 0 bases at J, leaving 5 bases unmatched. The chain's CDR3 is CASSFAGLASSYNEQFF. In DNA form, the CDR3 reads TGCGCCAGCAGCTTTGCGGGACTAGCGAGCTCCTACAATGAGCAGTTCTTC.

The V and J genes are TRBV12-3 or TRBV12-4 and TRBJ1-1; no definite D call. The CDR3 is 12 residues long. Trimming removed 2 bases at V and 8 bases at J, with 9 bases between. This CDR3 is CASSLSPGEAFF. DNA of the CDR3: TGTGCCAGCAGTTTATCCCCGGGGGAAGCTTTCTTT.

A note on this clone: A junction end diverges from the germline sequence, so it may reflect a read error. This rearrangement joins TRBV7-7 to TRBJ2-2; D is perhaps TRBD1 (6 bases). CDR1 and CDR2 from the germline V gene are SSHAT and FNYEAQ (reference sequence). This CDR3 has 13 amino acids. The DNA for the CDR3 is TGTGCTAGCAGCTTTGAGGGGGCCGGGGAGCTGTTTTTT. Translated, it gives CASSFEGAGELFF.

The genes are TRBV27 and TRBJ1-6, with 10 nucleotides matching TRBD1. With 3 bases clipped from V and 9 bases from J, the junction kept 11 bases outside the gene matches. The CDR3 consists of 17 residues. Looked up from germline, CDR1 is MNHEY and CDR2 is SMNVEV (reference sequence). The CDR3 loop reads CASSFIPSGQGTSPLHF. In DNA form, the CDR3 reads TGTGCCAGCAGTTTTATTCCTTCGGGACAGGGGACTTCACCCCTCCACTTT.

The chain is built from TRBV5-6 and TRBJ1-5, with TRBD1 as a possible D gene (6 bases). Germline CDR1 is SGHDT and CDR2 is YYEEEE. The CDR3 is 18 amino acids. The ends were cut back, 4 bases at V and 0 bases at J, with 20 bases in the middle. CDR3 loop: CASSLRARGANSNQPQHF. Here the CDR3 DNA reads TGTGCCAGCAGCCTACGGGCCCGGGGGGCGAATAGCAATCAGCCCCAGCATTTT.

Turning to this clone: Relative to the germline gene, one junction end is altered; a read error may explain this. V usage is TRBV6-2 or TRBV6-3 and J usage is TRBJ2-5; D is perhaps TRBD1 (5 bases). CDR3 length: 14 residues. The V gene's germline CDR1 is MNHEY and CDR2 SVGEGT. This chain's CDR3 is CASTYQGPGETQYF. The CDR3 nucleotides are TGTGCCAGCACTTACCAGGGTCCGGGAGAGACCCAGTACTTC.